A single T cell receptor (beta chain) is shown here with its context. After removal of 0 bases from V and 4 bases from J, the junction contained 5 bases not matched to a gene. CDR1 SGHAT and CDR2 FQDESV come from the germline V gene (reference sequence). The CDR3 has 16 residues. As processed by the authors: Researchers report that nucleated cell counts were estimated from reference gene primer amplification. This table comes from immunoSEQ multiplex PCR, and its TCRdb copy is limited to in-frame clones, with some not included. V and J calls and clone size are as listed in that table; D and trimming were resolved from the DNA. There are tens of thousands of clones in the sample; more than 85% occur only once, and over 0.85% lies in the top ten. The data stem from a study of blood T cell repertoires in COVID-19. At the level of the study: There were acute and convalescent COVID-19 samples, and they came from the United States, Italy and Spain. PBMCs, B-cell-depleted T cells, or T cells were the source of the cDNA or gDNA that made up the material.

The sample was peripheral blood. This TCR was recovered from a male donor with active COVID-19. V is TRBV11-1 and J is TRBJ1-1, with 10 nucleotides matching TRBD1. The CDR3 here is CASSLAGTGVSTEAFF. In nucleotides, the CDR3 is TGTGCCAGCAGCTTAGCGGGGACAGGGGTTAGCACTGAAGCTTTCTTT.